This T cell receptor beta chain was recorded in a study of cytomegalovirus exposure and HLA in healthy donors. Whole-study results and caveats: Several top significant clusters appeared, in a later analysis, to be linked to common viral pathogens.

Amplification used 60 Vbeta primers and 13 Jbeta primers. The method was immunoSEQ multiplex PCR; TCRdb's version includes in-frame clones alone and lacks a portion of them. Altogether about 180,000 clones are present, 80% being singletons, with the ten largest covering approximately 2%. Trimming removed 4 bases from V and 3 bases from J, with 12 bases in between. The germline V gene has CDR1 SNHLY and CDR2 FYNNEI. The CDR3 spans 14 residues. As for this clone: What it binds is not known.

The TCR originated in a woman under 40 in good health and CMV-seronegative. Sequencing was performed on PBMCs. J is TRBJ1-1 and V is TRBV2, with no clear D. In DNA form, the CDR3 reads TGTGCCAGCAGTGCAACCGGTCGCGACACTGAAGCTTTCTTT. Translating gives CASSATGRDTEAFF.